This T cell receptor beta chain was obtained from a study of blood T cell repertoires in COVID-19. Study in general: PBMCs, B-cell-depleted T cells, or T cells provided the cDNA or gDNA that made up the material.

V lost 1 base, J lost 5 bases, and 3 bases stayed unmatched. CDR1 and CDR2 from the germline V gene are SGHTA and FQGNSA. There are 15 residues in the CDR3. This table comes from immunoSEQ multiplex PCR, and its TCRdb copy is limited to in-frame clones, with some not included. The profile shows approximately 140,000 clones, 84% of them singletons. The sequence was obtained from a woman aged 45-59 years with acute COVID-19. The rearrangement joins TRBV7-2 to TRBJ2-5; TRBD2 aligns across 11 bases. The sequenced sample consisted of PBMCs or T cells enriched from blood (not recorded which). The CDR3 is CASSLVAGGPETQYF. CDR3 DNA sequence: TGTGCCAGCAGCTTAGTAGCGGGAGGGCCGGAGACCCAGTACTTC.